The entry below gives a single T cell receptor beta chain sequence along with its context. Its antigen is currently unknown. This sample stems from a study of T cell repertoires in cytomegalovirus infection. Study in general: CMV epitopes used comprised recently identified HLA-C-restricted ones and well-studied HLA-B-restricted ones.

Germline V gene data show CDR1 as MRHNA and CDR2 as SNTAGT. CDR3 length: 11 amino acids. V gave up 2 bases and J gave up 9 bases, with 5 bases separating them. TCRdb fed the reads into MiXCR, producing one record per CDR3 protein. The sample has about 700,000 distinct CDR3 sequences, around 31% seen once. Study-level points and caveats: Identification of carriers of CMV plus the relevant HLA was achieved through cumulative public TCR beta family frequency.

This chain uses TRBV6-4 with TRBJ1-5; D unresolved. The material was cultured PBMCs, obtained from culture after CMV antigen stimulation. The clonotype comes from a human donor in good health (CMV status not recorded). Some clones in this sample may be carry-over from other donors' samples. The CDR3 coding sequence is TGTGCCAGCAGTGACAGAGTGCCCCAGCATTTT. Its protein product is CASSDRVPQHF.